These 22 T cell receptor beta chains came from one sample sequenced in a study of control samples from healthy donors and cancer patients. Data came from immunoSEQ multiplex PCR; TCRdb stores just in-frame clones and leaves some out. Among about 120,000 clones listed, more than 85% were seen once. Sequenced input: PBMCs. These receptor sequences come from a man in his fifties with head and neck cancer.

The chain uses TRBV7-2 and TRBJ2-1, with no clear D. Looked up from germline, CDR1 is SGHTA and CDR2 is FQGNSA. CDR3 size: 13 residues. Trimming pared 3 bases from V and 0 bases from J, leaving 3 bases between. The DNA of the CDR3 is TGTGCCAGCAGCTTTTCCTCCTACAATGAGCAGTTCTTC. Protein sequence: CASSFSSYNEQFF.

V usage is TRBV5-1 and J usage is TRBJ2-3, with 14 nucleotides matching TRBD2. The CDR3 has 18 residues. Germline loops: CDR1 SGHRS, CDR2 YFSETQ. V lost 3 bases to trimming and J lost 7 bases; unmatched junction nucleotides: 13. The CDR3 DNA sequence: TGCGCCAGCAGCTCACTTCCGGGACTAGCGGGGGAAAAGAATACGCAGTATTTT. Residues: CASSSLPGLAGEKNTQYF. The whole variable domain, remainder taken from reference TRBV5-1 and TRBJ2-3, is KAGVTQTPRYLIKTRGQQVTLSCSPISGHRSVSWYQQTPGQGLQFLFEYFSETQRNKGNFPGRFSGRQFSNSRSEMNVSTLELGDSALYLCASSSLPGLAGEKNTQYFGPGTRLTVL.

The chain carries TRBV9 and TRBJ2-1; D is perhaps TRBD2 (6 bases). The CDR3 is 14 amino acids. Germline CDR1 reads SGDLS; CDR2 reads YYNGEE. Trimming took 2 bases from V and 8 from J, leaving 14 bases between them. CDR3 loop: CASSVELGGHEQFF. CDR3 coding DNA: TGTGCCAGCAGCGTTGAACTCGGGGGACATGAGCAGTTCTTC.

The chain is built from TRBV5-4 and TRBJ2-7, with 10 nucleotides matching TRBD1. With 2 bases clipped from V and 2 bases from J, the junction kept 1 base outside the gene matches. CDR1 SGHNT and CDR2 YYREEE come from the germline V gene (reference sequence). There are 14 residues in the CDR3. Written as DNA, the CDR3 is TGTGCCAGCAGCTTCGGGACAGGGGCCTACGAGCAGTACTTC. It encodes CASSFGTGAYEQYF.

J is TRBJ2-1 and V is TRBV6-1, with D unresolved. The germline V gene has CDR1 MNHNS and CDR2 SASEGT. Deletions cut 2 bases from V and 5 bases from J, with 4 bases between. The CDR3 spans 12 residues. For the CDR3, the DNA is TGTGCCAGCAGTGAATGGCACAATGAGCAGTTCTTC. Translating gives CASSEWHNEQFF.

The chain links TRBV12-2 to TRBJ2-5; TRBD2 was called by the table and not checked on the DNA. TRBV12-2 is designated a pseudogene. This CDR3 is 17 amino acids long. The CDR3 DNA sequence: TGTGCAAGTCGTATAAGAAAGTGGGGACTAGAGGGGGAGACCCAGTACTTC. Amino acid sequence: CASRIRKWGLEGETQYF.

J is TRBJ2-3 and V is TRBV5-5, with D maybe TRBD2 (6 bases). The CDR3 runs 16 residues. Looked up from germline, CDR1 is SGHKS and CDR2 is YYEKEE (reference sequence). Trimming took off 3 bases at V and 1 base at J, with 15 bases between the two ends. The CDR3 nucleotides read TGTGCCAGCAGCTCCGCATCTCAGCGGGGCACAGATACGCAGTATTTT. It yields the protein CASSSASQRGTDTQYF.

This chain uses TRBV6-2 or TRBV6-3 with TRBJ2-7; D call uncertain. The CDR3 has 12 residues. CDR1 is MNHEY and CDR2 is SVGEGT in the germline V gene. The germline V and J ends were trimmed by 2 bases and 2 bases, with 4 bases remaining between them. CDR3 region: CASSYPTYEQYF. The CDR3 DNA sequence: TGTGCCAGCAGTTACCCAACCTACGAGCAGTACTTC.

The V and J genes are TRBV7-9 and TRBJ2-5, with a possible D match to TRBD2 (6 bases). V was pared by 6 bases and J by 4 bases, with 18 bases between. Per the germline V gene, CDR1 is SEHNR and CDR2 is FQNEAQ (reference sequence). The CDR3 spans 15 residues. CDR3 in amino acids: CASRVGKGLRETQYF. The CDR3 DNA sequence: TGTGCCAGCAGAGTAGGAAAGGGACTTCGAGAGACCCAGTACTTC.

This clone was recorded a few times. The chain uses TRBV7-2 and TRBJ2-7; 10 positions agree with TRBD2. The V segment lost 5 bases and the J segment 2 bases; nucleotides outside the gene matches: 12. The CDR3 consists of 17 residues. The germline CDR1 and CDR2 sequences are SGHTA and FQGNSA. Here the CDR3 reads CASSQRETSGYTYEQYF. CDR3 nucleotide sequence: TGTGCCAGCAGCCAGAGGGAGACTAGCGGGTATACCTACGAGCAGTACTTC.

The V gene is TRBV7-2, the J gene TRBJ1-4; D may be TRBD1 (6 bases). V lost 5 bases and J 8 bases, leaving 15 bases between the germline ends. This CDR3 contains 14 residues. Germline values: CDR1 SGHTA, CDR2 FQGNSA. CDR3: CASSARGTPEKLFF. The CDR3 DNA reads TGTGCCAGCAGCGCCAGGGGCACGCCAGAAAAACTGTTTTTT.

The chain joins TRBV28 to TRBJ2-7, with D uncertain. The CDR3 is 18 amino acids. V was cut by 8 bases and J by 0 bases, with 26 bases left in between. CDR1 and CDR2 (germline): MDHEN, SYDVKM. The CDR3 loop reads CASFPQRRIPNSSYEQYF. The CDR3 coding sequence is TGTGCCAGCTTCCCCCAGAGACGGATTCCCAACTCCTCCTACGAGCAGTACTTC.

The chain employs TRBV5-1 and TRBJ2-5, with D possibly matching TRBD1 (5 bases). Deletions cut 4 bases from V and 2 bases from J, with 12 bases between. The CDR3 sequence is 14 residues long. Germline CDR1 and CDR2: SGHRS and YFSETQ. CDR3 DNA sequence: TGCGCCAGCAGCGTCAGACAGCTTCAAGAGACCCAGTACTTC. As protein: CASSVRQLQETQYF.

The count of this clone is one. The gene calls are TRBV30 and TRBJ2-1; D gene uncertain. The CDR3 loop spans 12 amino acids. The V and J ends lost 5 bases and 7 bases respectively, with 12 bases between them. Germline V gene lookup returns CDR1 GTSNPN and CDR2 SVGIG (reference sequence). The CDR3 DNA is TGTGCCTGGGAGGTATTCGGTAATGAGCAGTTCTTC. Protein product: CAWEVFGNEQFF.

The rearrangement uses TRBV6-5 and TRBJ1-5, with D maybe TRBD1 (5 bases). The germline V gene encodes CDR1 MNHEY and CDR2 SVGAGI. This CDR3 comprises 14 residues. V lost 6 bases to trimming and J lost 6 bases, with 15 bases between them. As DNA, the CDR3 is TGTGCCAGCAGCCCCCAGGGACCGGGTCAGCCCCAGCATTTT. It specifies CASSPQGPGQPQHF.

This clone was observed a single time. The chain has TRBV4-3 and TRBJ1-1, with TRBD1 identical over 8 bases. The V gene's germline CDR1 is LGHNA and CDR2 YSLEER. The junction had 6 bases not matched to a gene; V was cut back by 4 bases and J by 2 bases. The CDR3 extends over 15 amino acids. CDR3 bases: TGCGCCAGCAGCCTACAACAGGGGGTAAACACTGAAGCTTTCTTT. Translating it yields CASSLQQGVNTEAFF.

The rearrangement joins TRBV5-1 to TRBJ1-2; D gene ambiguous. The V gene lost 3 bases and the J gene lost 4 bases, with 10 bases spanning the gap. Germline values: CDR1 SGHRS, CDR2 YFSETQ. The CDR3 consists of 13 residues. This chain's CDR3 is CASSSSGLYGYTF. CDR3 coding DNA: TGCGCCAGCAGCTCTTCCGGGCTCTATGGCTACACCTTC.

The chain employs TRBV4-2 and TRBJ1-2, with D maybe TRBD1 (5 bases). This CDR3 region has 15 residues. Per germline, CDR1 LGHNA and CDR2 YNFKEQ. Trimming took 1 base from V and 2 from J, leaving 11 bases between them. CDR3 bases: TGTGCCAGCAGCCAAGTGGGGACGAGGAACTATGGCTACACCTTC. Amino acids: CASSQVGTRNYGYTF.

The sample holds one count of this clone. The genes are TRBV9 and TRBJ1-2; D uncertain. With 1 base removed from V and 3 bases from J, the gap between germline ends came to 10 bases. Germline-derived CDR1 and CDR2 are SGDLS and YYNGEE. The CDR3 totals 14 residues. In DNA form, the CDR3 reads TGTGCCAGCAGCGTACAGGCTCAGGACTATGGCTACACCTTC. This encodes CASSVQAQDYGYTF.

The chain employs TRBV14 and TRBJ2-7; unclear D gene. The V gene lost 2 bases and the J gene lost 5 bases, with 28 bases spanning the gap. The CDR3 consists of 19 residues. CDR1 and CDR2 (germline): SGHDN, FVKESK. The CDR3 loop is CASSQPGPSEERSANEQYF. Here the CDR3 DNA reads TGTGCCAGCAGCCAACCCGGGCCATCAGAGGAACGAAGTGCAAACGAGCAGTACTTC.

V is TRBV19 and J is TRBJ2-6; the D call may be TRBD1 or TRBD2 (5 bases each). CDR3 length: 18 residues. V was shortened by 3 bases and J by 0 bases, with 15 bases between the two germline ends. Germline V gene lookup returns CDR1 LNHDA and CDR2 SQIVND (reference sequence). CDR3 bases: TGTGCCAGTAGTATGAGTGGGGGTCTCAGCTCTGGGGCCAACGTCCTGACTTTC. As protein: CASSMSGGLSSGANVLTF.

The chain combines TRBV7-2 with TRBJ1-5; the D gene is possibly TRBD1 (6 bases). CDR3 length: 16 residues. Germline V lookup: CDR1 SGHTA, CDR2 FQGNSA. Trimming cost V 1 base and J 5 bases, with 15 bases left between them. The CDR3 coding sequence is TGTGCCAGCAGCTTAGTGGGGCGGCAGGGGCATCAGCCCCAGCATTTT. Protein product: CASSLVGRQGHQPQHF.